Below, one TCR beta chain is given with its context. The antigen is not known. TCRbeta library preparation incorporated unique molecular identifiers. One entry per CDR3 protein results from TCRdb running MiXCR on the PCR reads. Found here are hundreds of thousands of distinct CDR3 sequences, more than 20% of them singletons; the top ten hold about 14%. The data originate from a study of T-cell reconstitution after alpha-beta-depleted transplantation in children. Germline-derived CDR1 and CDR2 are DFQATT and SNEGSKA (reference sequence). This CDR3 is 15 amino acids long. Trimming removed 3 bases from V and 5 bases from J; junction bases left unmatched: 8. Study-wide results and caveats: By one year post-transplant, T-cell counts and diversity largely arose from T cells that were newly produced. Roughly two months post-transplant, alpha-beta T cells reportedly originated from several hundred graft clones that had expanded.

The TCR comes from a boy less than two years old who had a stem cell transplant for acute myeloid leukemia, so the T cells may come from the graft donor. Sequencing used PBMCs, mostly from graft donor cells, obtained 360 days after TCRalphabeta/CD19-depleted stem cell transplant. The rearrangement joins TRBV20-1 to TRBJ2-2; the match to TRBD1 covers 8 bases. The CDR3 sequence: CSASGDRGFTGELFF. The CDR3 DNA sequence: TGCAGTGCTAGTGGTGACAGGGGTTTTACCGGGGAGCTGTTTTTT.